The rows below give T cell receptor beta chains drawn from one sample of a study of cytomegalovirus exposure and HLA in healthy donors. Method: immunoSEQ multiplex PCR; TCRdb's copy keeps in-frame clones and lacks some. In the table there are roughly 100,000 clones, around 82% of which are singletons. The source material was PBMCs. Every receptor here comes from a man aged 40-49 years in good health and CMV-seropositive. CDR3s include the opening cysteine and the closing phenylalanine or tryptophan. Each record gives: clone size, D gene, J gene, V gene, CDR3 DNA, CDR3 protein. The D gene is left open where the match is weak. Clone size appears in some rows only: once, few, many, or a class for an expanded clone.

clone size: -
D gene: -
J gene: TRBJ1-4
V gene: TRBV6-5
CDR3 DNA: TGTGCCAGCAGTTCAAGCCTGACAACTAATGAAAAACTGTTTTTT
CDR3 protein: CASSSSLTTNEKLFF

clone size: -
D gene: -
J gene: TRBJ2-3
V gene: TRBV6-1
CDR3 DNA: TGTGCCAGCAGTGAAGGGGCTAGCGACCTCACAGATACGCAGTATTTT
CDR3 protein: CASSEGASDLTDTQYF

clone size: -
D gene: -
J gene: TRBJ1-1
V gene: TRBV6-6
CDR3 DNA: TGTGCCAGCAGTTCCCTGACCGCGGTTGAAGCTTTCTTT
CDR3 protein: CASSSLTAVEAFF

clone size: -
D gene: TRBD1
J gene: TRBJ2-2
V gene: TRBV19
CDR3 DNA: TGTGCCAGTAGAACCGGGACAGCGAACACCGGGGAGCTGTTTTTT
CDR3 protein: CASRTGTANTGELFF

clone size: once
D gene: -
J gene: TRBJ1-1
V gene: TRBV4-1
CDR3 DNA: TGCGCCAGCAGCCAGACAGACCTGAACACTGAAGCTTTCTTT
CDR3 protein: CASSQTDLNTEAFF

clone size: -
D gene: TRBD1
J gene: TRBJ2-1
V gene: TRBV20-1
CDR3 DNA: TGCAGTGCTGCGGACAGGGGGTGGACGTTCTTC
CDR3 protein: CSAADRGWTFF

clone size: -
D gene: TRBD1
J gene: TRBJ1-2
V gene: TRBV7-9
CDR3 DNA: TGTGCCAGCAGCCCGTGGACAGGAGGATATGGCTACACCTTC
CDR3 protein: CASSPWTGGYGYTF

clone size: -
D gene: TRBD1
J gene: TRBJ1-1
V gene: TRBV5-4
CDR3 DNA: TGTGCCAGCGGCCCCGAGACAGGGGGCAAGTCTGAAGCTTTCTTT
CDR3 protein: CASGPETGGKSEAFF

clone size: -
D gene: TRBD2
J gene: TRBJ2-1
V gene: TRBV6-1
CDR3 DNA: TGTGCCAGCAGTGGGTTGGCTAGCGGTTCCTACAATGAGCAGTTCTTC
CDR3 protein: CASSGLASGSYNEQFF

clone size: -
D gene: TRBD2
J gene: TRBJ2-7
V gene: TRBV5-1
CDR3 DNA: TGCGCCAGCAGTCCTGGCGGGGGATTATACGAGCAGTACTTC
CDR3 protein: CASSPGGGLYEQYF

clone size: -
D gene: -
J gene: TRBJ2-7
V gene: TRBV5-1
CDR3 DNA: TGCGCCAGCAACACGACAGCCTACGAGCAGTACTTC
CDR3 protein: CASNTTAYEQYF

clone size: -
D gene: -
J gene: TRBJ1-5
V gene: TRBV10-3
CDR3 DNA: TGTGCCATCAGTGGCGGGACGGCGTATAGCAATCAGCCCCAGCATTTT
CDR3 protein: CAISGGTAYSNQPQHF

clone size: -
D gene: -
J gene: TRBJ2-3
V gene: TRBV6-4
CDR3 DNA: TGTGCCAGCAGTGACTCGAGCAGGGGGGTAGATACGCAGTATTTT
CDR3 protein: CASSDSSRGVDTQYF

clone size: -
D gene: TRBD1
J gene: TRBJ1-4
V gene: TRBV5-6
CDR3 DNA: TGTGCCAGCAGCTGGACAGGGGACAGTAATGAAAAACTGTTTTTT
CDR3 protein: CASSWTGDSNEKLFF

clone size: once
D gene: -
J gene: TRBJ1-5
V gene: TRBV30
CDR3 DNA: TGTGCCTGGAGTGTGTGGGGGCGAGCTCAGCCCCAGCATTTT
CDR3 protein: CAWSVWGRAQPQHF

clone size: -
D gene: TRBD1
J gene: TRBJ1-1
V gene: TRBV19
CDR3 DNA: TGTGCCAGTAGTTCAATCCAGGGGGCCCTGAACACTGAAGCTTTCTTT
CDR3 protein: CASSSIQGALNTEAFF

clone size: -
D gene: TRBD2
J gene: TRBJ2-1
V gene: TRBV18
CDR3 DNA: TGTGCCAGCTCGCCGGGAGGGGAGCAGTTCTTC
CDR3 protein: CASSPGGEQFF

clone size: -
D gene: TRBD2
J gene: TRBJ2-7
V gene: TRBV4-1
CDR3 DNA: TGCGCCAGCAGCGCACTAGCGGGAACGTACGAGCAGTACTTC
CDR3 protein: CASSALAGTYEQYF

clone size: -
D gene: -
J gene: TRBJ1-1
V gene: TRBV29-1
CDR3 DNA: TGCAGCGGGACAGCCGGAATGAACACTGAAGCTTTCTTT
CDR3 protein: CSGTAGMNTEAFF

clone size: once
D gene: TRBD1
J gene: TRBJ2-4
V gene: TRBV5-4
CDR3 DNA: TGTGCCAGCAGCGCGATCGACAGGGGCGGATACGGGACCAAAAACAGTCAGTACTTC
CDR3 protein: CASSAIDRGGYGTKNSQYF